Listed below are T cell receptor beta chains from one sample, sequenced in a study of blood T cell repertoires in COVID-19. Assay: immunoSEQ multiplex PCR; the TCRdb copy retains only in-frame clones and omits some. The table lists over 150,000 clones, approximately 85% of them singletons, with 1.1% in the top ten. The material sequenced was peripheral blood. Source of these receptors: a man between 35 and 55 years old with acute or convalescent COVID-19. CDR3s include the opening cysteine and the closing phenylalanine or tryptophan. Each record gives: V gene, J gene, CDR3 protein.

TRBV11-2,TRBJ1-2,CASSLQGSGYTF
TRBV12-3/TRBV12-4,TRBJ2-3,CASTSDRADTQYF
TRBV15,TRBJ1-5,CATSRTGSSNQPQHF
TRBV18,TRBJ1-5,CASSVQTGMGNQPQHF
TRBV5-6,TRBJ2-4,CASSSSPGQLAKNIQYF
TRBV7-9,TRBJ1-6,CASSLAEPPLHF
TRBV2,TRBJ2-1,CASSEFGLQYNEQFF
TRBV4-2,TRBJ1-5,CASSQEPGGNQPQHF
TRBV18,TRBJ2-3,CASSPLPSGGGTDTQYF
TRBV25-1,TRBJ1-2,CASSDLGGGYGYTF
TRBV6-2/TRBV6-3,TRBJ2-1,CASSRGGQQNEQFF
TRBV30,TRBJ2-3,CAWAETGSSQYF
TRBV5-4,TRBJ1-2,CASSHPSRGHDGYTF
TRBV27,TRBJ1-2,CASSSLQGRTSGYTF
TRBV18,TRBJ1-1,CASSGQQNTEAFF
TRBV2,TRBJ1-4,CASSGFPENEKLFF
TRBV5-4,TRBJ2-2,CATGTANTGELFF
TRBV4-1,TRBJ2-5,CASSTDAAGRKRETQYF
TRBV18,TRBJ1-5,CASSQGSLGGGVNQPQHF
TRBV5-4,TRBJ2-2,CASSWQGKANTGELFF
TRBV10-3,TRBJ1-2,CAISETGDGYTF
TRBV18,TRBJ2-3,CASSFTSGITDTQYF
TRBV11-2,TRBJ2-7,CASSPTIRTDIREQYF
TRBV2,TRBJ1-2,CASSEHTTGGNYGYTF
TRBV5-1,TRBJ2-3,CASKEAYSSDTQYF
TRBV3-1/TRBV3-2,TRBJ1-3,CASSRLGRSGNTIYF
TRBV14,TRBJ2-7,CASSQEGADSSYEQYF
TRBV15,TRBJ1-4,CATTPLGQGDLNEKLFF
TRBV4-2,TRBJ2-3,CASSQDPRLNTDTQYF
TRBV5-1,TRBJ1-4,CASSLQGNNEKLFF
TRBV7-9,TRBJ1-3,CASSNRGSGNTIYF
TRBV28,TRBJ1-5,CASTHLGTGALEGQPQHF
TRBV28,TRBJ1-6,CASSSLMDISPLHF
TRBV7-2,TRBJ2-3,CASSLAGLGTDTQYF
TRBV2,TRBJ2-5,CASSEGGAGQETQYF
TRBV6-6,TRBJ1-1,CASRPLTGGYTEAFF
TRBV7-9,TRBJ1-6,CASMTSSYNSPLHF
TRBV6-5,TRBJ1-1,CASSRGTGNTEAFF
TRBV20-1,TRBJ2-7,CSASGVITYEQYF
TRBV7-9,TRBJ1-4,CASSRGSVRDEKLFF
TRBV6-5,TRBJ1-2,CASSYEGALKNGYTF
TRBV5-1,TRBJ1-4,CASGQTGANEKLFF
TRBV6-2/TRBV6-3,TRBJ1-5,CASSYEVRGNQPQHF
TRBV29-1,TRBJ1-4,CSVVDRVNEKLFF
TRBV11-2,TRBJ2-7,CASSGGTGGYEQYF
TRBV27,TRBJ2-3,CASSRQGAVEGDTQYF
TRBV12-3/TRBV12-4,TRBJ1-2,CASSPQNYGYTF
TRBV10-3,TRBJ1-3,CATNQGAASGNTIYF
TRBV5-6,TRBJ1-5,CASSLNRSKQPQHF
TRBV4-1,TRBJ1-2,CASSQAGTGVIYGYTF
TRBV6-5,TRBJ1-1,CASSSRGVNTEAFF
TRBV2,TRBJ2-1,CASSDARYNEQFF